In this sample, the clone carrying this TCR beta chain turned up a few times. The library targeted TCRbeta and was prepared with unique molecular identifiers. TCRdb re-called the PCR reads with MiXCR, one entry per CDR3 protein. The table shows around 340,000 distinct CDR3 sequences, with more than 10% occurring only once. The sample originates from a study of T-cell reconstitution after alpha-beta-depleted transplantation in children. In germline, CDR1 is SGHRS, CDR2 YFSETQ. The J segment lost 0 bases and the V segment lost 3 bases, leaving 4 bases of the junction unmatched. The CDR3 extends over 15 amino acids.

Sequencing used PBMCs, obtained from the stem cell graft. This sequence was found in a human donor who donated a stem cell graft to a child with Fanconi anemia. The chain couples TRBV5-1 to TRBJ2-3; 7 positions match TRBD1. The CDR3, as DNA: TGCGCCAGCAGCTCGGGACAGTCTAGCACAGATACGCAGTATTTT. This translates into CASSSGQSSTDTQYF.